The 28 T cell receptor beta chains presented below share a single source sample, sequenced in a study of response to subunit inactivated influenza vaccine. In TCRdb, the RT-PCR reads were re-called with MiXCR into one record per CDR3 protein. The sample consists of some 570,000 distinct CDR3 sequences, roughly 10% of them appearing once. These data also featured in a second study, about T cells expressing NK-cell markers. According to that study: Researchers built TCR beta cDNA using 5'RACE template switching with UMIs.

The material sequenced was PBMCs from blood, taken on the day of vaccination. All receptors derive from a man aged 50 to 60 who received an inactivated influenza vaccine.

The chain links TRBV3-1 to TRBJ2-7; maybe TRBD2 (6 bases). Germline CDR1 and CDR2: LGHDT and YNNKEL (reference sequence). The length of the CDR3 is 17 residues. V gave up 1 base and J gave up 7 bases, with 23 bases separating them. The CDR3 here is CASSQGLGLPISLEQYF. The CDR3 DNA is TGTGCCAGCAGCCAAGGGTTGGGACTTCCCATATCATTGGAGCAGTACTTC.

This clonotype occurred a few times. The CDR3 DNA is TGCAGTGCTAGAGATAGGTCCAACTATGGCTACACCTTC. Amino acids: CSARDRSNYGYTF. This rearrangement joins TRBV20-1 to TRBJ1-2; D gene uncertain. Germline CDR1 and CDR2: DFQATT and SNEGSKA (reference sequence). Trimming left V 0 bases short and J 2 bases short, with 7 bases between. The CDR3 extends over 13 amino acids.

The V gene is TRBV5-1, the J gene TRBJ1-1; 8 nucleotides align to TRBD1. The CDR3 has 15 residues. The trim removed 0 bases at V and 3 bases at J, leaving 4 bases unmatched. CDR1 is SGHRS, CDR2 YFSETQ, per germline. This CDR3 is CASSLVSGGYTEAFF. The CDR3 nucleotides read TGCGCCAGCAGCTTGGTTTCAGGGGGCTACACTGAAGCTTTCTTT.

There are a few counts of this clonotype. The chain carries TRBV6-1 and TRBJ1-4; no clear D. V lost 6 bases to trimming and J lost 0 bases, with 11 bases between them. Germline V lookup: CDR1 MNHNS, CDR2 SASEGT. This CDR3 spans 15 amino acids. The CDR3 sequence is CASSGRRATNEKLFF. DNA for the CDR3: TGTGCCAGCAGCGGACGACGAGCAACTAATGAAAAACTGTTTTTT.

This clonotype has a count of ten or more. The chain carries TRBV2 and TRBJ2-7; perhaps TRBD2 as D (5 bases). V lost 7 bases and J 3 bases, leaving 13 bases between the germline ends. Germline V gives CDR1 SNHLY, CDR2 FYNNEI. This CDR3 has 13 residues. CDR3 amino acids: CASMLRENYEQYF. The CDR3 region has the DNA TGTGCCAGCATGTTGAGGGAAAACTACGAGCAGTACTTC.

This clonotype was detected a few times. J is TRBJ2-1 and V is TRBV6-1, with a possible D match to TRBD2 (6 bases). The CDR3 runs to 14 residues. The V and J ends lost 3 bases and 8 bases respectively, with 14 bases between them. In germline, CDR1 is MNHNS, CDR2 SASEGT. In DNA, the CDR3 is TGTGCCAGCAGTGAGCGGGGTCGGAGCGATGAGCAGTTCTTC. Translation: CASSERGRSDEQFF.

This clonotype was counted many times. The V gene is TRBV20-1, the J gene TRBJ1-5, with TRBD1 matching 8 bases. Germline-derived CDR1 and CDR2 are DFQATT and SNEGSKA (reference sequence). The CDR3 is 13 residues long. V lost 3 bases and J lost 7; bases outside the gene matches: 5. The CDR3 DNA is TGCAGTGCTAGGACAGGGGATGGGCAGCCCCAGCATTTT. Translation gives CSARTGDGQPQHF.

In its sample, this clonotype was seen a few times. This rearrangement joins TRBV7-2 to TRBJ2-1; D is possibly TRBD2 (7 bases). This CDR3 has 15 amino acids. Germline-derived CDR1 and CDR2 are SGHTA and FQGNSA. V shed 5 bases and J shed 1 base, with 12 bases lying between them. The CDR3 nucleotides are TGTGCCAGCAGCCGGACTAGGGGGTCCTACAATGAGCAGTTCTTC. Translated: CASSRTRGSYNEQFF.

J is TRBJ2-1 and V is TRBV20-1, with D perhaps being TRBD1 or TRBD2 (5 bases each). The germline gives CDR1 DFQATT, CDR2 SNEGSKA (reference sequence). V was clipped by 3 bases and J by 5 bases, with 11 bases between them. The CDR3 covers 13 residues. The chain's CDR3 is CSASKGRNNEQFF. CDR3 nucleotides: TGCAGTGCTAGTAAGGGACGAAACAATGAGCAGTTCTTC.

This clonotype was counted between two and nine times. The rearrangement uses TRBV5-1 and TRBJ1-1; D is uncertain. V shed 4 bases and J shed 1 base, with 17 bases lying between them. The CDR3 sequence is 16 residues long. Germline CDR1 SGHRS, CDR2 YFSETQ. The CDR3 nucleotides are TGCGCCAGCAGCCACACAACCTTAACAGAGAACACTGAAGCTTTCTTT. Its translation: CASSHTTLTENTEAFF.

This clonotype was recorded a few times. This chain uses TRBV30 with TRBJ2-3, with a weak D call TRBD2 (6 bases). Trimming removed 3 bases from V and 2 bases from J, with 9 bases in between. Germline CDR1 and CDR2: GTSNPN and SVGIG (reference sequence). The CDR3 extends over 13 amino acids. The chain's CDR3 is CAWRGLTTDTQYF. In nucleotides, the CDR3 is TGTGCCTGGAGGGGACTCACCACAGATACGCAGTATTTT.

The chain recombines TRBV2 with TRBJ1-6; D is unclear. The CDR3 is 13 residues long. Germline V gene sequence: CDR1 SNHLY, CDR2 FYNNEI. V was clipped by 8 bases and J by 7 bases, with 12 bases between them. CDR3 sequence (DNA): TGTGCCAGCGGAAGGTTGGAGAATTCACCCCTCCACTTT. Translated: CASGRLENSPLHF.

The table lists this clonotype with a few counts. J is TRBJ1-1 and V is TRBV3-1, with D possibly TRBD1 on 6 matching bases. Germline V gene data show CDR1 as LGHDT and CDR2 as YNNKEL (reference sequence). This CDR3 comprises 15 residues. V dropped 0 bases and J dropped 5 bases, with 13 bases sitting between them. Here the CDR3 reads CASSQDPGARTEAFF. The CDR3 nucleotides are TGTGCCAGCAGCCAAGATCCGGGGGCGAGGACTGAAGCTTTCTTT.

This clonotype appeared a few times. V and J are TRBV7-2 and TRBJ2-2; 8 bases fit TRBD2. CDR1 is SGHTA, CDR2 FQGNSA, per germline. V shed 4 bases and J 6 bases; nucleotides not matched to a gene: 10. The CDR3 spans 16 residues. CDR3 residues: CASSWSAGVMAGELFF. CDR3 nucleotides: TGTGCCAGCAGCTGGTCAGCGGGAGTTATGGCCGGGGAGCTGTTTTTT. Together with reference TRBV7-2 and TRBJ2-2, the CDR3 gives the full variable domain: GAGVSQSPSNKVTEKGKDVELRCDPISGHTALYWYRQSLGQGLEFLIYFQGNSAPDKSGLPSDRFSAERTGGSVSTLTIQRTQQEDSAVYLCASSWSAGVMAGELFFGEGSRLTVL.

The genes are TRBV25-1 and TRBJ2-6; the match to TRBD2 covers 7 bases. Germline CDR1 MGHDK, CDR2 SYGVNS. CDR3 size: 17 residues. After removal of 2 bases from V and 2 bases from J, the junction contained 6 bases not matched to a gene. Here the CDR3 reads CASSEGGVRTGANVLTF. As DNA, the CDR3 is TGTGCCAGCAGTGAAGGGGGGGTAAGGACTGGGGCCAACGTCCTGACTTTC.

This clonotype was detected only a few times. The gene calls are TRBV6-2 or TRBV6-3 and TRBJ2-1; D unresolved. Trimming left V 4 bases short and J 8 bases short, with 15 bases between. Germline V CDR1 and CDR2: MNHEY, SVGEGT. The CDR3 sequence is 14 residues long. CDR3: CASSSAPFFDEQFF. Here the CDR3 DNA reads TGTGCCAGCAGTTCGGCCCCTTTCTTTGATGAGCAGTTCTTC.

The table lists this clonotype with a few counts. The chain couples TRBV5-1 to TRBJ2-7; 8 positions match TRBD1. The CDR3 extends over 19 amino acids. Trimming took 4 bases from V and 3 from J; bases not matched to a gene: 21. CDR1 is SGHRS and CDR2 is YFSETQ in the germline V gene. As DNA, the CDR3 is TGCGCCAGCAGCGGATCCGAACAGGGGGGCACCCTGAGAATCTACGAGCAGTACTTC. Protein sequence: CASSGSEQGGTLRIYEQYF.

The chain links TRBV6-1 to TRBJ2-1, with 9 bases that match TRBD1. Germline V lookup: CDR1 MNHNS, CDR2 SASEGT. Unmatched junction bases numbered 11, after V lost 10 bases and J lost 7 bases. The CDR3 has 14 amino acids. CDR3 region: CATIAGTGNNEQFF. CDR3 in DNA: TGTGCCACCATAGCCGGGACAGGGAATAATGAGCAGTTCTTC.

V usage is TRBV23-1 and J usage is TRBJ1-1; maybe TRBD1 (6 bases). TRBV23-1 is known as an ORF, though its function is uncertain. The CDR3 has 13 amino acids. Trimming left V 7 bases short and J 6 bases short, with 15 bases between. CDR3 nucleotides: TGCGCCAGCATTCAGGAGGGGGACGCTGAAGCTTTCTTT. It specifies CASIQEGDAEAFF.

This CDR3 is CASSPYTGSGGELFF. The CDR3 DNA is TGTGCCAGCAGCCCTTATACAGGGTCGGGCGGGGAGCTGTTTTTT. The rearrangement joins TRBV7-9 to TRBJ2-2, with a weak D call TRBD1 (6 bases). Germline values: CDR1 SEHNR, CDR2 FQNEAQ (reference sequence). The CDR3 totals 15 residues. Trimming took off 5 bases at V and 7 bases at J, with 17 bases between the two ends.

The rearrangement links TRBV6-1 to TRBJ1-5, with 7 nucleotides matching TRBD1. The CDR3 runs to 16 residues. Germline loops: CDR1 MNHNS, CDR2 SASEGT. V dropped 8 bases and J dropped 0; count of bases not matched to a gene: 10. CDR3 amino acids: CASQTQQGFSNQPQHF. The CDR3 region has the DNA TGTGCCAGCCAGACTCAACAGGGGTTTAGCAATCAGCCCCAGCATTTT.

The V gene is TRBV15, the J gene TRBJ2-7; perhaps TRBD2 as D (6 bases). The germline V gene encodes CDR1 LNHNV and CDR2 YYDKDF (reference sequence). V gave up 5 bases and J gave up 0 bases, with 11 bases separating them. The length of the CDR3 is 14 residues. The CDR3 nucleotides are TGTGCCACCAGCGAGGTGGGAGGCTCCTACGAGCAGTACTTC. It yields the protein CATSEVGGSYEQYF.

This clonotype was recorded a few times. This chain uses TRBV20-1 with TRBJ2-7; 14 positions match TRBD2. V shed 3 bases and J 3 bases; nucleotides not matched to a gene: 4. There are 15 residues in the CDR3. Germline V lookup: CDR1 DFQATT, CDR2 SNEGSKA (reference sequence). CDR3 in DNA: TGCAGTGCTAGGCCAGGGACTAGCGGGGGCTACGAGCAGTACTTC. It codes for CSARPGTSGGYEQYF.

This clonotype has only a few counts. The chain combines TRBV5-1 with TRBJ2-1; D is undetermined. V lost 4 bases and J lost 5, with 13 bases in between. Germline V gene lookup returns CDR1 SGHRS and CDR2 YFSETQ. This CDR3 region has 14 residues. Here the CDR3 DNA reads TGCGCCAGCAGCCCCTCGCCTCAGAACAATGAGCAGTTCTTC. This encodes CASSPSPQNNEQFF.

This clonotype was detected a few times. The chain joins TRBV4-3 to TRBJ2-1; D not certain. The CDR3 length is 17 residues. The V gene's germline CDR1 is LGHNA and CDR2 YSLEER. Trimming pared 0 bases from V and 0 bases from J, leaving 12 bases between. In nucleotides, the CDR3 is TGCGCCAGCAGCCAAGACTTGCAGATGAGCTCCTACAATGAGCAGTTCTTC. It is translated as CASSQDLQMSSYNEQFF.

The gene calls are TRBV12-3 or TRBV12-4 and TRBJ1-1; TRBD1 agrees at 7 bases. This CDR3 has 15 residues. The ends lost 5 bases at V and 11 bases at J; junction bases unmatched: 17. CDR3 sequence (DNA): TGTGCCAGCAGTCCTCAGGGGGGGGTATCCTCTTATGCTTTCTTT. Translated: CASSPQGGVSSYAFF.

The sample holds a few counts of this clonotype. The chain employs TRBV5-1 and TRBJ2-2, with 9 bases matching TRBD1. Unmatched junction bases numbered 5, after V lost 4 bases and J lost 7 bases. The germline V gene has CDR1 SGHRS and CDR2 YFSETQ. CDR3 size: 14 residues. CDR3 sequence (DNA): TGCGCCAGCAGCCGGACAGGGGATATCGGGGAGCTGTTTTTT. Its translation is CASSRTGDIGELFF.

This clonotype was seen many times. V is TRBV6-1 and J is TRBJ1-5; 8 nucleotides match TRBD1. In germline, CDR1 is MNHNS, CDR2 SASEGT. Trimming cost V 6 bases and J 7 bases; bases outside gene matches: 8. The CDR3 has 14 amino acids. In nucleotides, the CDR3 is TGTGCCAGCAGCCCCGGGACAGGCTACCAGCCCCAGCATTTT. Protein: CASSPGTGYQPQHF.